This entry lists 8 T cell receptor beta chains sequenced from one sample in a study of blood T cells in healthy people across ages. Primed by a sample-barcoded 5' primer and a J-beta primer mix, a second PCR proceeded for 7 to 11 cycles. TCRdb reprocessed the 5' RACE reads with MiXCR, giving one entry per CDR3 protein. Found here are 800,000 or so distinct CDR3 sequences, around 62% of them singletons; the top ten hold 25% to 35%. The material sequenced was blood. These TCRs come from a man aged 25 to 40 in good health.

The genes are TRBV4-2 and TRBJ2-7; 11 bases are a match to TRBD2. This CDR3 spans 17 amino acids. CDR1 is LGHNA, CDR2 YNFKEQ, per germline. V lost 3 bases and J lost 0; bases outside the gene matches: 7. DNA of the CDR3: TGTGCCAGCAGCCACAGGACTAGCGGGCGAGGCTCCTACGAGCAGTACTTC. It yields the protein CASSHRTSGRGSYEQYF.

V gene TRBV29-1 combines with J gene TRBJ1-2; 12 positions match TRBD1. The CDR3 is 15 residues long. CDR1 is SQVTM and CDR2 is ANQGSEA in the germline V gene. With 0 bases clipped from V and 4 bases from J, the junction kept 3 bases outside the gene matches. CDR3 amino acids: CSVEEGTGGIYGYTF. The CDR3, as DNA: TGCAGCGTTGAAGAGGGGACAGGGGGCATCTATGGCTACACCTTC.

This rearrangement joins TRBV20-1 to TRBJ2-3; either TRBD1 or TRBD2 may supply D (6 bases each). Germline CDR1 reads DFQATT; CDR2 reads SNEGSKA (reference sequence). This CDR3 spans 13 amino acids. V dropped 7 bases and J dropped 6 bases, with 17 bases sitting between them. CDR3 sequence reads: CSEGGIGADTQYF. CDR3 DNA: TGCAGTGAGGGGGGCATAGGGGCGGATACGCAGTATTTT.

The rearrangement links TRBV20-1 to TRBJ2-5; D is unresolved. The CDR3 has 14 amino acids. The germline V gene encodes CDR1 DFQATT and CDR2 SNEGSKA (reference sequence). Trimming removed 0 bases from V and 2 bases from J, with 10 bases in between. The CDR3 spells CSARDFQLQETQYF. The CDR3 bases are TGCAGTGCTAGAGATTTTCAGCTACAAGAGACCCAGTACTTC.

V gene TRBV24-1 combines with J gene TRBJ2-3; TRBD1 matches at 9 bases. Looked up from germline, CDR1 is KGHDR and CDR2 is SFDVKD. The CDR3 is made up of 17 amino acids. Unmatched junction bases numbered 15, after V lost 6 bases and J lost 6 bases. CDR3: CATSPQPQGALGDTQYF. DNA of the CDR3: TGTGCCACCAGTCCCCAACCACAGGGGGCGCTTGGGGATACGCAGTATTTT.

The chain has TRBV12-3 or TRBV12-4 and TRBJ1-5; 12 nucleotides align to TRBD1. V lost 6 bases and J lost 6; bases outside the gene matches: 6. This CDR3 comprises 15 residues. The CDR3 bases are TGTGCCAGCAGGCGGGGGACAGGGGGCATTCAGCCCCAGCATTTT. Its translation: CASRRGTGGIQPQHF.

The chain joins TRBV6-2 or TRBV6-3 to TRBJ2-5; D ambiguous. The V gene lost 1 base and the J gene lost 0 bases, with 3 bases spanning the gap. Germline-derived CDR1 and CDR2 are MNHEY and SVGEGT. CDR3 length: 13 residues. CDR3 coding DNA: TGTGCCAGCAGTTACTGGTACCAAGAGACCCAGTACTTC. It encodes CASSYWYQETQYF.

CDR3 loop: CASSRNKQGYNSPLHF. The CDR3 DNA is TGTGCCAGCAGTCGTAATAAACAGGGGTATAATTCACCCCTCCACTTT. V gene TRBV6-1 combines with J gene TRBJ1-6, with 7 bases matching TRBD1. The CDR3 covers 16 residues. V lost 5 bases and J lost 4; bases outside the gene matches: 8. The germline CDR1 and CDR2 sequences are MNHNS and SASEGT.